The rows below give T cell receptor beta chains drawn from one sample of a study of blood T cell repertoires in COVID-19. The table came from immunoSEQ multiplex PCR; TCRdb's copy has only in-frame clones and leaves some out. The sample has over 200,000 clones, about 86% seen once; the top ten hold about 8.9%. Sequenced: PBMCs or T cells enriched from blood (not recorded which). All receptors derive from a woman between 50 and 59 years old with acute COVID-19. Each CDR3 is given with its conserved first and last residue. The order of the fields is V gene, clone size, J gene, D gene, CDR3 DNA, CDR3 protein. The D gene is left open where the match is weak. Clone size is shown for a subset of rows, as once, few, many or a class of expanded clone.

V: TRBV11-1
size: -
J: TRBJ2-1
D: TRBD2
DNA: TGTGCCAGCAGCTCGTCGACTAGCGGGAGGGGTGAGCAGTTCTTC
CDR3: CASSSSTSGRGEQFF

V: TRBV18
size: -
J: TRBJ1-2
D: -
DNA: TGTGCCAGCTCAGACACAGGATCCTCCTATGGCTACACCTTC
CDR3: CASSDTGSSYGYTF

V: TRBV19
size: -
J: TRBJ1-5
D: -
DNA: TGTGCCAGTAGTATAGGAGATCAGCCCCAGCATTTT
CDR3: CASSIGDQPQHF

V: TRBV5-6
size: -
J: TRBJ1-1
D: TRBD1
DNA: TGTGCCAGCAGCCTTCAGGACAGGGCTGAAGCTTTCTTT
CDR3: CASSLQDRAEAFF

V: TRBV5-1
size: -
J: TRBJ2-3
D: TRBD2
DNA: TGCGCCAGCAGCCGGGGGGGCCGCACGGATACGCAGTATTTT
CDR3: CASSRGGRTDTQYF

V: TRBV5-5
size: -
J: TRBJ1-2
D: -
DNA: TGTGCCAGCAGCCCGGTCTTAAACTATGGCTACACCTTC
CDR3: CASSPVLNYGYTF

V: TRBV5-5
size: -
J: TRBJ2-7
D: -
DNA: TGTGCCAGCAGCTTAGGCCCGGGAGACACCTACGAGCAGTACTTC
CDR3: CASSLGPGDTYEQYF

V: TRBV6-5
size: -
J: TRBJ1-1
D: -
DNA: TGTGCCAGCAGCTATAGCCTGAACACTGAAGCTTTCTTT
CDR3: CASSYSLNTEAFF

V: TRBV28
size: -
J: TRBJ1-2
D: -
DNA: TGTGCCAGCAGTTTGTGGACAGATACCTATGGCTACACCTTC
CDR3: CASSLWTDTYGYTF

V: TRBV29-1
size: -
J: TRBJ2-1
D: TRBD2
DNA: TGCAGCGTTGGTTGGCTTAGCGGGAGGGATAATGAGCAGTTCTTC
CDR3: CSVGWLSGRDNEQFF

V: TRBV7-8
size: -
J: TRBJ1-1
D: TRBD1
DNA: TGTGCCAGCAGCTTAACAGGGGGCGCCGGCACTGAAGCTTTCTTT
CDR3: CASSLTGGAGTEAFF

V: TRBV15
size: -
J: TRBJ2-7
D: -
DNA: TGTGCCACCAGCAGATCCCTAGCAAGGGAGCAGTACTTC
CDR3: CATSRSLAREQYF

V: TRBV7-6
size: -
J: TRBJ2-3
D: -
DNA: TGTGCCAGCAGCTTAAGCGGAGCAGATACGCAGTATTTT
CDR3: CASSLSGADTQYF

V: TRBV28
size: -
J: TRBJ1-5
D: -
DNA: TGTGCCAGCAGGCGCGGGGGGGGGAATCAGCCCCAGCATTTT
CDR3: CASRRGGGNQPQHF

V: TRBV7-2
size: -
J: TRBJ1-2
D: -
DNA: TGTGCCAGCAGCTTGCAGACAAGGAATAGGCTTGGCTACACCTTC
CDR3: CASSLQTRNRLGYTF

V: TRBV19
size: few
J: TRBJ1-2
D: -
DNA: TGTGCCAGTACCCCCGTTTCGGGCAGACAGCCCTATGGCTACACCTTC
CDR3: CASTPVSGRQPYGYTF

V: TRBV27
size: -
J: TRBJ2-1
D: TRBD1
DNA: TGTGCCAGCAGTTTCCGGACAGGGTCCCACAATGAGCAGTTCTTC
CDR3: CASSFRTGSHNEQFF

V: TRBV10-3
size: few
J: TRBJ1-6
D: TRBD1
DNA: TGTGCCATCAGTGAGGTGACAGGGAATTCACCCCTCCACTTT
CDR3: CAISEVTGNSPLHF

V: TRBV28
size: few
J: TRBJ2-1
D: -
DNA: TGTGCCAGCAGTCCAAGGCACAGGGCGATAACGACCTACAATGAGCAGTTCTTC
CDR3: CASSPRHRAITTYNEQFF

V: TRBV7-9
size: -
J: TRBJ2-4
D: -
DNA: TGTGCCAGCAGCCGGGGGTTGGAGGTCAAAAACATTCAGTACTTC
CDR3: CASSRGLEVKNIQYF

V: TRBV11-1
size: -
J: TRBJ2-7
D: -
DNA: TGTGCCAGCAGCTTACCCGCAGGGGGGCGTGAGCAGTACTTC
CDR3: CASSLPAGGREQYF

V: TRBV24-1
size: few
J: TRBJ2-2
D: TRBD1
DNA: TGTGCCACCGGGACAGCGAACACCGGGGAGCTGTTTTTT
CDR3: CATGTANTGELFF

V: TRBV19
size: -
J: TRBJ2-2
D: TRBD2
DNA: TGTGCCAGTAGTATCGGGACTATTAACACCGGGGAGCTGTTTTTT
CDR3: CASSIGTINTGELFF

V: TRBV5-1
size: -
J: TRBJ1-6
D: TRBD1
DNA: TGCGCCAGCAGCTTGGGTCCCGGGACAGGGAGGAATTCACCCCTCCACTTT
CDR3: CASSLGPGTGRNSPLHF

V: TRBV10-3
size: -
J: TRBJ1-1
D: TRBD1
DNA: TGTGCCATCGGTGCCGGGACAGCGAACACTGAAGCTTTCTTT
CDR3: CAIGAGTANTEAFF

V: TRBV5-6
size: -
J: TRBJ1-2
D: TRBD1
DNA: TGTGCCAGCAGCTCAACCGGGACAGGGGGCTATGGCTACACCTTC
CDR3: CASSSTGTGGYGYTF

V: TRBV18
size: -
J: TRBJ1-5
D: -
DNA: TGTGCCAGCTCATCACGTACGACAGCTTCTTATAGCAATCAGCCCCAGCATTTT
CDR3: CASSSRTTASYSNQPQHF

V: TRBV28
size: -
J: TRBJ2-2
D: TRBD1
DNA: TGTGCCAGCAGGCCGGGACAGGGGGCGACCGGGGAGCTGTTTTTT
CDR3: CASRPGQGATGELFF

V: TRBV18
size: -
J: TRBJ2-5
D: -
DNA: TGTGCCAGCTCACCAGGGGCAGTCCAAGAGACCCAGTACTTC
CDR3: CASSPGAVQETQYF

V: TRBV30
size: -
J: TRBJ1-3
D: -
DNA: TGTGCCTGGAGTGTACCAGGGTTCGGAAACACCATATATTTT
CDR3: CAWSVPGFGNTIYF

V: TRBV18
size: -
J: TRBJ2-6
D: TRBD1
DNA: TGTGCCAGCTCACCAGTCGGGACAGGGCTCATTCAAGCCAACGTCCTGACTTTC
CDR3: CASSPVGTGLIQANVLTF

V: TRBV7-9
size: -
J: TRBJ2-7
D: -
DNA: TGTGCCAGCAGCCCCCTGGGCTCATACGAGCAGTACTTC
CDR3: CASSPLGSYEQYF

V: TRBV12-3/TRBV12-4
size: -
J: TRBJ1-5
D: TRBD1
DNA: TGTGCCAGCAGTACAGGGGGAAATCAGCCCCAGCATTTT
CDR3: CASSTGGNQPQHF

V: TRBV5-1
size: -
J: TRBJ2-7
D: TRBD2
DNA: TGCGCCAGCAGCCCTAGCGGGGGGTACGAGCAGTACTTC
CDR3: CASSPSGGYEQYF

V: TRBV28
size: -
J: TRBJ1-2
D: -
DNA: TGTGCCAGCAGTGTGGACAGAGACTATGGCTACACCTTC
CDR3: CASSVDRDYGYTF

V: TRBV6-4
size: -
J: TRBJ2-2
D: -
DNA: TGTGCCAGCAGGTTGGGACCCTGGGGGCGTACCGGGGAGCTGTTTTTT
CDR3: CASRLGPWGRTGELFF

V: TRBV6-5
size: -
J: TRBJ2-1
D: -
DNA: TGTGCCAGCAGTTACAGACCCTTCCAGGGGTACAATGAGCAGTTCTTC
CDR3: CASSYRPFQGYNEQFF

V: TRBV7-2
size: few
J: TRBJ2-5
D: -
DNA: TGTGCCAGCAGCTTCGGTGGGGGGAGACAAGAGACCCAGTACTTC
CDR3: CASSFGGGRQETQYF

V: TRBV28
size: -
J: TRBJ2-1
D: -
DNA: TGTGCCAGCAGTTTAGGATGGGGTTCGGGAGCTCAGAATGAGCAGTTCTTC
CDR3: CASSLGWGSGAQNEQFF

V: TRBV7-6
size: -
J: TRBJ2-5
D: TRBD2
DNA: TGTGCCAGCAGCTCCGGACTAGCGGGGACGGCAGAGACCCAGTACTTC
CDR3: CASSSGLAGTAETQYF

V: TRBV2
size: -
J: TRBJ2-5
D: TRBD2
DNA: TGTGCCAGCAAAAGGGTTCGGGGGGACCAAGAGACCCAGTACTTC
CDR3: CASKRVRGDQETQYF

V: TRBV3-1/TRBV3-2
size: -
J: TRBJ2-5
D: -
DNA: TGTGCCAGCAGCCAATTCGGGGGGCCCGGAGAGACCCAGTACTTC
CDR3: CASSQFGGPGETQYF

V: TRBV7-2
size: -
J: TRBJ2-5
D: -
DNA: TGTGCCAGCAGCTTAGCCGCCGGCAGTCCGGGTGGGACCCAGTACTTC
CDR3: CASSLAAGSPGGTQYF

V: TRBV5-5
size: -
J: TRBJ2-5
D: TRBD1
DNA: TGTGCCAGCAGCCCTCGGACAGGGGGCGGAGAGACCCAGTACTTC
CDR3: CASSPRTGGGETQYF

V: TRBV28
size: -
J: TRBJ2-3
D: -
DNA: TGTGCCAGCAGCTGGGCCTCCACAGATACGCAGTATTTT
CDR3: CASSWASTDTQYF

V: TRBV28
size: -
J: TRBJ2-1
D: TRBD2
DNA: TGTGCCAGCATCATAGCGGGTGAGCAGTTCTTC
CDR3: CASIIAGEQFF

V: TRBV2
size: -
J: TRBJ1-3
D: -
DNA: TGTGCCAGCAAATCCTCGACAGGCGCGGCTCTTGGAAACACCATATATTTT
CDR3: CASKSSTGAALGNTIYF

V: TRBV18
size: -
J: TRBJ2-5
D: TRBD2
DNA: TGTGCCAGCGCAACTAGCGAAAAAGAGACCCAGTACTTC
CDR3: CASATSEKETQYF

V: TRBV14
size: -
J: TRBJ2-5
D: -
DNA: TGTGCCAGCAGCCAAAACCAAGGGGGGACCCAGTACTTC
CDR3: CASSQNQGGTQYF

V: TRBV4-3
size: -
J: TRBJ2-2
D: TRBD1
DNA: TGCGCCAGCAGTAATGAACCCGGGACAGTAAACACCGGGGAGCTGTTTTTT
CDR3: CASSNEPGTVNTGELFF

V: TRBV5-5
size: -
J: TRBJ2-3
D: TRBD2
DNA: TGTGCCAGCAGCTTGCTCGGGGGGGCCCTGGATACGCAGTATTTT
CDR3: CASSLLGGALDTQYF

V: TRBV28
size: -
J: TRBJ1-2
D: -
DNA: TGTGCCAGCACCCTTCATACCGGGGTCGGGGGCTACACCTTC
CDR3: CASTLHTGVGGYTF

V: TRBV2
size: many
J: TRBJ1-5
D: -
DNA: TGTGCCAGCAGTGGGGTGGGCAGGGCTAATCAGCCCCAGCATTTT
CDR3: CASSGVGRANQPQHF

V: TRBV18
size: -
J: TRBJ2-3
D: TRBD2
DNA: TGTGCCAGCTCCGGGACTAGCGGGGGCGATACGCAGTATTTT
CDR3: CASSGTSGGDTQYF

V: TRBV4-1
size: once
J: TRBJ1-1
D: -
DNA: TGCGCCAGCAGCCAAGATCTAGGGAACACTGAAGCTTTCTTT
CDR3: CASSQDLGNTEAFF

V: TRBV9
size: -
J: TRBJ1-2
D: TRBD1
DNA: TGTGCCAGCAGCCCCCATGGAGGGGGCTTCAACTATGGCTACACCTTC
CDR3: CASSPHGGGFNYGYTF

V: TRBV6-2/TRBV6-3
size: -
J: TRBJ2-5
D: TRBD2
DNA: TGTGCCAGCAGTTTGGGACTAGCGGGGGGCCAAGAGACCCAGTACTTC
CDR3: CASSLGLAGGQETQYF